The clone carrying this T cell receptor (beta chain) was seen a handful of times. The V and J ends lost 7 bases and 0 bases respectively, with 8 bases between them. Looked up from germline, CDR1 is SGHRS and CDR2 is YFSETQ. This CDR3 is 13 amino acids long. This entry belongs to a study of blood T cells in healthy people across ages. It was with a sample-barcoded 5' primer and a J-beta primer mix that a second PCR of roughly 7 to 12 cycles was run. TCRdb reprocessed the 5' RACE reads with MiXCR, giving one entry per CDR3 protein. The table lists roughly 1,000,000 distinct CDR3 sequences, almost 25% of them singletons, with around 0.7% in the top ten. This sample was also put to use in a study of T cells of mothers and their children. From that second work: Related mother-child pairs showed slightly, non-significantly higher overlap than unrelated pairs.

The sample consisted of blood. The clonotype was recovered from a girl aged 2 to 9 in good health. The J gene is TRBJ2-1, the V gene TRBV5-1; D gene uncertain. The CDR3 DNA reads TGCGCCAGCTATTCGAGCTCCTACAATGAGCAGTTCTTC. Residues: CASYSSSYNEQFF.